Given below is one T cell receptor (beta chain) in context. The CDR3 runs to 15 residues. J was trimmed by 4 bases and V by 6 bases; bases with no gene match: 7. The germline V gene has CDR1 SGHTS and CDR2 YDEGEE. Authors' analysis steps: Researchers report that nucleated cell counts were estimated from reference gene primer amplification. The repertoire was sequenced with immunoSEQ multiplex PCR; TCRdb's copy has only in-frame clones and lacks some. For V, J and clone size, that table is used; D and trimming come from the DNA. The data hold just over 95,000 clones, with about 81% observed a single time. This sample was taken from a study of blood T cell repertoires in COVID-19. Study at large: Samples representing acute and convalescent COVID-19 were sourced from the United States, Italy and Spain.

Input material: peripheral blood. This chain joins TRBV5-8 and TRBJ2-5, with 12 bases fitting TRBD2. This receptor was obtained from a man in his sixties with acute or convalescent COVID-19. CDR3 DNA: TGTGCCAGCAACGGGGGACTAGCGGGTAGAGAGACCCAGTACTTC. Residues: CASNGGLAGRETQYF.